Listed here are 10 T cell receptor beta chains from one sample, sequenced in a study of T cell repertoires in cytomegalovirus infection. TCRdb re-analysed the reads in MiXCR, keeping a single row per CDR3 protein. Altogether more than 650,000 distinct CDR3 sequences are present, under 40% being singletons, with the ten largest covering 2.8%. Sequenced input: PBMCs. Source of these receptors: a human donor in good health (CMV status not recorded). Some clones in this sample may be carry-over from other donors' samples.

This clonotype was seen a handful of times. The CDR3 protein is CASSTVGGLTYEQYF. CDR3 bases: TGTGCCAGCAGCACGGTAGGGGGGCTGACCTACGAGCAGTACTTC. V gene TRBV7-2 combines with J gene TRBJ2-7; D possibly uses TRBD1 or TRBD2 (6 bases each). The CDR3 totals 15 residues. Deletions cut 5 bases from V and 2 bases from J, with 16 bases between. Germline V gives CDR1 SGHTA, CDR2 FQGNSA.

As concerns this clonotype: A single base is all that separates this from a far larger clone, so a read error is likely. The CDR3 protein is CSSSLGGSGNTIYF. The CDR3 nucleotides are TGTTCCAGCAGCTTAGGGGGCTCTGGAAACACCATATATTTT. The rearrangement links TRBV7-6 to TRBJ1-3; tentatively, D is TRBD1 (6 bases). The CDR3 length is 14 residues. Looked up from germline, CDR1 is SGHVS and CDR2 is FNYEAQ.

This clonotype was observed at least ten times. The chain couples TRBV7-9 to TRBJ1-4, with D unresolved. This CDR3 is 11 amino acids long. Germline CDR1 is SEHNR and CDR2 is FQNEAQ (reference sequence). Trimming removed 6 bases from V and 7 bases from J, with 6 bases in between. CDR3 sequence: CASSRGEKLFF. The CDR3, as DNA: TGTGCCAGCAGTCGGGGTGAAAAACTGTTTTTT.

The genes are TRBV20-1 and TRBJ2-6, with 12 positions matching TRBD1. CDR1 and CDR2 from the germline V gene are DFQATT and SNEGSKA (reference sequence). The CDR3 is 17 residues long. V lost 3 bases, J lost 1 base, and 4 bases stayed unmatched. CDR3: CSARGTGGKSGANVLTF. The DNA for the CDR3 is TGCAGTGCTAGGGGGACAGGGGGCAAGTCTGGGGCCAACGTCCTGACTTTC.

As regards this clonotype: One junction end does not reproduce the germline sequence, and a read error may be involved. The chain recombines TRBV7-6 with TRBJ1-2; D remains unclear. Germline V gene sequence: CDR1 SGHVS, CDR2 FNYEAQ. The CDR3 loop spans 14 amino acids. The CDR3 here is CASSFRETNYGYAF. The CDR3 region has the DNA TGTGCCAGCAGCTTCCGGGAGACTAACTATGGCTACGCCTTC.

This clonotype has just a few counts. The V and J genes are TRBV28 and TRBJ1-5; weak D call: TRBD1 (5 bases). Germline lookup yields CDR1 MDHEN and CDR2 SYDVKM. Trimming removed 1 base at V and 0 bases at J, with 16 bases between. The CDR3 loop spans 18 amino acids. The CDR3 DNA follows: TGTGCCAGCAGTTTATTTGGGGCACGGACTCTTAGCAATCAGCCCCAGCATTTT. Protein sequence: CASSLFGARTLSNQPQHF.

This clonotype appeared a few times. At one end, the junction sequence differs from germline, possibly due to a read error. V is TRBV19 and J is TRBJ2-7, with D perhaps matching TRBD1 (6 bases). The CDR3 totals 15 residues. Germline lookup yields CDR1 LNHDA and CDR2 SQIVND (reference sequence). The CDR3 DNA reads TGTGCCAGTAGTCATTTACAGGGAGATGGATACGCGCAGTACTTC. Protein: CASSHLQGDGYAQYF.

The chain employs TRBV19 and TRBJ2-3; D unclear. This CDR3 spans 11 amino acids. Germline-derived CDR1 and CDR2 are LNHDA and SQIVND (reference sequence). Trimming removed 6 bases from V and 6 bases from J, with 7 bases in between. CDR3 nucleotides: TGTGCCAGTAGGTTTGGGGATACGCAGTATTTT. Translating it yields CASRFGDTQYF.

A note on this clonotype: Just one base apart from a much larger clone, this may be a read error. CDR3: CARRPEVGREVTYEQYF. Here the CDR3 DNA reads TGTGCCAGAAGACCGGAAGTGGGGCGGGAGGTCACCTACGAGCAGTACTTC. The rearrangement links TRBV7-8 to TRBJ2-7, with 8 positions matching TRBD2. CDR1 SGHVS and CDR2 FQNEAQ come from the germline V gene. The CDR3 runs 17 residues. The V and J ends lost 9 bases and 2 bases, in that order; junction bases with no gene match: 18.

Notes on this clonotype: This could be a read error, since a much larger clone is one nucleotide away. The rearrangement uses TRBV7-2 and TRBJ1-3; D is uncertain. The CDR3 runs 19 residues. CDR1 SGHTA and CDR2 FQGNSA come from the germline V gene. CDR3 coding DNA: TGTGCCAGCAGCTTTATTGTCCGAACGGGTTCTTTCTCTGGAAACCCCATATATTTT. It codes for CASSFIVRTGSFSGNPIYF.